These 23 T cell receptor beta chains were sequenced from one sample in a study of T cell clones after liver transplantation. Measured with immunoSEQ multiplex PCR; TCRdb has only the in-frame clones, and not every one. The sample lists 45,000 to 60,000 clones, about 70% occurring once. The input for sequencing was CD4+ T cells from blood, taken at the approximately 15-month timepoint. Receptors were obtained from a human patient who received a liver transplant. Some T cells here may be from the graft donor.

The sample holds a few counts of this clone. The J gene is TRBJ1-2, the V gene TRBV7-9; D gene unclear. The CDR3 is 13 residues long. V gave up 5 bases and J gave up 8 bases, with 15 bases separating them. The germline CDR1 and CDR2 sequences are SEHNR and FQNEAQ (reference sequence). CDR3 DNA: TGTGCCAGCAGCCCGGTCGAGTTCAGGGGCTACACCTTC. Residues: CASSPVEFRGYTF.

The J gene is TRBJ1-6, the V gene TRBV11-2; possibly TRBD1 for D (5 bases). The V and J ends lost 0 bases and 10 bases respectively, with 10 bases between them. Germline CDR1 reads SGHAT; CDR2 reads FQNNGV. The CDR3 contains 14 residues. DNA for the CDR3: TGTGCCAGCAGCTTAGAAACAGGAGAATCACCCCTCCACTTT. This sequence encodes CASSLETGESPLHF.

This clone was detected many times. The CDR3, as DNA: TGCGCCAGCAGCTTGGCTTTTCGGGGTTCTAGTAATTCACCCCTCCACTTT. It translates to CASSLAFRGSSNSPLHF. This chain joins TRBV5-1 and TRBJ1-6; D not certain. The V end was cut by 0 bases, the J end by 6 bases, with 16 bases between. Germline V gene sequence: CDR1 SGHRS, CDR2 YFSETQ. The CDR3 runs to 17 residues.

The CDR3 is CASSLMVGGNTGELFF. CDR3 nucleotides: TGTGCCAGCAGCTTGATGGTCGGGGGGAACACCGGGGAGCTGTTTTTT. The genes are TRBV5-4 and TRBJ2-2; the D gene is possibly TRBD2 (6 bases). CDR1 is SGHNT and CDR2 is YYREEE in the germline V gene (reference sequence). This CDR3 has 16 residues. V shed 1 base and J shed 1 base, with 11 bases lying between them.

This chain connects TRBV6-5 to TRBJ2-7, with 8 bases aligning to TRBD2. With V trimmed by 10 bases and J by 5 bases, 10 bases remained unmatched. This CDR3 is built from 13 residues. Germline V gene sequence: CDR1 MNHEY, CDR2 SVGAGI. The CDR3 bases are TGTGCCACACGGGGAGCGGGGGTCCACGAGCAGTACTTC. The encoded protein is CATRGAGVHEQYF.

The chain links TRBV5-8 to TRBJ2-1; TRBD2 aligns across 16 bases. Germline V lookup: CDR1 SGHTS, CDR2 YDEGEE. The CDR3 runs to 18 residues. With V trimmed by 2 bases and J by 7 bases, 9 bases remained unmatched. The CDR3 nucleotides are TGTGCCAGCAGCTTACTTGGGACTAGCGGGAGGGCCGGGAATGAGCAGTTCTTC. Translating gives CASSLLGTSGRAGNEQFF.

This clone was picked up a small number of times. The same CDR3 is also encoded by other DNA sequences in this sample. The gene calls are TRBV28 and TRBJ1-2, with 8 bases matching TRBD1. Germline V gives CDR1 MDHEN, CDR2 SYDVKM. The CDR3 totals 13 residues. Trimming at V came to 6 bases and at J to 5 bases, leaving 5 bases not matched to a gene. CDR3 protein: CASSSGQDYGYTF. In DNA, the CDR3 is TGTGCCAGCAGCTCGGGACAGGATTATGGCTACACCTTC.

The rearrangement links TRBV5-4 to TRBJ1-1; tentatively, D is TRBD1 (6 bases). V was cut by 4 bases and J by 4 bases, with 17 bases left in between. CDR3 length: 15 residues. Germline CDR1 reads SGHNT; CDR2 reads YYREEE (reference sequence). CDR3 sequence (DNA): TGTGCCAGCAGCGCAGAACAGGGTGCTGGCACTGAAGCTTTCTTT. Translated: CASSAEQGAGTEAFF.

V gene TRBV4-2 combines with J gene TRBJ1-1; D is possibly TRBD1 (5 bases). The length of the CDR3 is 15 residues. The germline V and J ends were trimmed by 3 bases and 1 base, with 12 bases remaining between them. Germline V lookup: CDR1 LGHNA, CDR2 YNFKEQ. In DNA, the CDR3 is TGTGCCAGCAGCCACCCGGGACTGCGGAACACTGAAGCTTTCTTT. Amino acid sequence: CASSHPGLRNTEAFF.

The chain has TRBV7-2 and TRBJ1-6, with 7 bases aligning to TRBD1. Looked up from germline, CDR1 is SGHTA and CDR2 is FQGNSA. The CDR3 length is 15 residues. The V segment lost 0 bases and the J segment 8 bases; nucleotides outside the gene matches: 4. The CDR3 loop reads CASSLATGTHSPLHF. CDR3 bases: TGTGCCAGCAGCTTAGCGACAGGGACACATTCACCCCTCCACTTT.

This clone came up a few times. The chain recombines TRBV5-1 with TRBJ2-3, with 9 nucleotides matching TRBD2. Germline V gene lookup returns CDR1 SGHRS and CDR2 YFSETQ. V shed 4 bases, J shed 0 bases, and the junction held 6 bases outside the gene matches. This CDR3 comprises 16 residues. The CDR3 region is CASSPGLASSTDTQYF. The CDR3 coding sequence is TGCGCCAGCAGCCCCGGACTAGCGTCAAGCACAGATACGCAGTATTTT.

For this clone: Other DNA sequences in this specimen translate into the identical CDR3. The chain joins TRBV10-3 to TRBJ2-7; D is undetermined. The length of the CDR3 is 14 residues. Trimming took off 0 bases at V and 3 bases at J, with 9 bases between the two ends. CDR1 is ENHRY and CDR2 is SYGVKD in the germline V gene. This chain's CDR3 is CAISESGGSYEQYF. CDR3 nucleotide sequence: TGTGCCATCAGTGAGTCGGGCGGTAGCTACGAGCAGTACTTC.

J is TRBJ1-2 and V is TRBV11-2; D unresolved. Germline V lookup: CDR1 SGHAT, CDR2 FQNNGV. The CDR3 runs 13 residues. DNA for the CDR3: TGTGCGGGGAGAGAAATTGGGAACTATGGCTACACCTTC. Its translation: CAGREIGNYGYTF. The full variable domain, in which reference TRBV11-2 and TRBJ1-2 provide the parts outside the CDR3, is EAGVAQSPRYKIIEKRQSVAFWCNPISGHATLYWYQQILGQGPKLLIQFQNNGVVDDSQLPKDRFSAERLKGVDSTLKIQPAKLEDSAVYLCAGREIGNYGYTFGSGTRLTVV.

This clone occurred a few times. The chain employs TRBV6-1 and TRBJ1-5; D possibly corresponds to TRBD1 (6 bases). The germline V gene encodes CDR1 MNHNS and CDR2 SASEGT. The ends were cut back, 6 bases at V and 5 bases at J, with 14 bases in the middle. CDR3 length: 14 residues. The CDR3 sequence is CASSRLSGDQPQHF. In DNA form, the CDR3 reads TGTGCCAGCAGCAGACTCTCAGGGGATCAGCCCCAGCATTTT.

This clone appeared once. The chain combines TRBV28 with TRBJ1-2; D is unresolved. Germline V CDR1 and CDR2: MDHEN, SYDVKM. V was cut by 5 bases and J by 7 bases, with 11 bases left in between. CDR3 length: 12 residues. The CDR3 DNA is TGTGCCAGCAGTCCCCGGATGGGTGGCTACACCTTC. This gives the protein CASSPRMGGYTF.

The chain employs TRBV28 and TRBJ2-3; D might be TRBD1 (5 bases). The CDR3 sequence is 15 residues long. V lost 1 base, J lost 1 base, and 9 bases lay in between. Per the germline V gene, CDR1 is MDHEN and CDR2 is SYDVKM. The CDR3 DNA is TGTGCCAGCAGTTTATACCCGACAGGCACAGATACGCAGTATTTT. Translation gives CASSLYPTGTDTQYF.

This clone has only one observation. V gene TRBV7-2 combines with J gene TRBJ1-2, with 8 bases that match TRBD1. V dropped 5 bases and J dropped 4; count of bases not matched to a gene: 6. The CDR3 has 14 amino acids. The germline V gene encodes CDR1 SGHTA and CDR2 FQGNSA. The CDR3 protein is CASSPGTGFYGYTF. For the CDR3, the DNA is TGTGCCAGCAGCCCAGGGACAGGCTTCTATGGCTACACCTTC.

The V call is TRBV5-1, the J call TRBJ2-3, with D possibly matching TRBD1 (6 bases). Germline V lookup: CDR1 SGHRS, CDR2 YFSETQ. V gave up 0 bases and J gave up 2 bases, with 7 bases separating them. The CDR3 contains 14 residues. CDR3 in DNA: TGCGCCAGCAGCTTGGGACAGGACACAGATACGCAGTATTTT. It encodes CASSLGQDTDTQYF.

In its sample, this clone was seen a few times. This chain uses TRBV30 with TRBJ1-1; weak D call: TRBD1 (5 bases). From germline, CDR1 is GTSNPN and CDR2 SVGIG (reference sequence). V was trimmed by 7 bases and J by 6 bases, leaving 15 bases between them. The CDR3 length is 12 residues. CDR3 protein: CASKRGGPEAFF. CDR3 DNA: TGTGCCTCCAAAAGGGGAGGGCCTGAAGCTTTCTTT.

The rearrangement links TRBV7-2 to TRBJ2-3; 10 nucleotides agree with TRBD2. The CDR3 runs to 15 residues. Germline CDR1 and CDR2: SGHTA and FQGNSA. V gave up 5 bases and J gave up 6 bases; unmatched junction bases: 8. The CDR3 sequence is CASSRQPGLADTQYF. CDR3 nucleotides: TGTGCCAGCAGCCGCCAACCGGGACTAGCGGATACGCAGTATTTT.

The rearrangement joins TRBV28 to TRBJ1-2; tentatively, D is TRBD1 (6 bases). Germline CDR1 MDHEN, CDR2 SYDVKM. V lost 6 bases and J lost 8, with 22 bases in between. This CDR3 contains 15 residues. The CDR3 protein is CASSMTHRVAGGYTF. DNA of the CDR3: TGTGCCAGCAGCATGACACACAGGGTGGCAGGGGGCTACACCTTC.

The CDR3 region has the DNA TGTGCCTGGAAGGCCGGGACCTACACCGGGGAGCTGTTTTTT. This gives the protein CAWKAGTYTGELFF. The chain links TRBV30 to TRBJ2-2; D is tentatively TRBD1 or TRBD2 (5 bases each). There are 14 residues in the CDR3. CDR1 GTSNPN and CDR2 SVGIG come from the germline V gene (reference sequence). Trimming took off 4 bases at V and 3 bases at J, with 12 bases between the two ends. The full variable domain, rest sourced from reference TRBV30 and TRBJ2-2, is SQTIHQWPATLVQPVGSPLSLECTVEGTSNPNLYWYRQAAGRGLQLLFYSVGIGQISSEVPQNLSASRPQDRQFILSSKKLLLSDSGFYLCAWKAGTYTGELFFGEGSRLTVL.

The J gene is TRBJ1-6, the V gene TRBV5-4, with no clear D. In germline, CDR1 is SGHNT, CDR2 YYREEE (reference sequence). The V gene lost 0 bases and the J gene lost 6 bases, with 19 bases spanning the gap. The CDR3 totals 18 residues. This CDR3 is CASSLVPGRAMGNSPLHF. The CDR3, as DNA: TGTGCCAGCAGCTTGGTTCCAGGTCGTGCTATGGGTAATTCACCCCTCCACTTT.